This T cell receptor (beta chain) was sequenced in a study of blood T cells in healthy people across ages. Staff drew about 10 milliliters of peripheral blood from each donor. Extracted total RNA amounted to at least 5.5 micrograms for each sample. Whole-study findings and limits: Per million T cells, TCR beta diversity dropped roughly linearly as age increased. There was a strong correlation between TCR beta diversity and naive T cell percentage.

PCR was performed a second time for about 7 to 12 cycles using a sample-barcoded 5' primer and a J-beta primer mix. MiXCR, applied by TCRdb to the 5' RACE reads, yields one record per CDR3 protein. The sample has around 1,800,000 distinct CDR3 sequences; 39% are singletons. V lost 5 bases, J lost 4 bases, and 14 bases lay in between. Per the germline V gene, CDR1 is SGHTA and CDR2 is FQGNSA. The CDR3 covers 14 residues. As concerns this clonotype: As yet, its antigen is unknown.

The sequencing input was blood. V and J are TRBV7-2 and TRBJ1-2; a weak D match, TRBD1 (5 bases). The receptor was derived from a human donor in good health. Here the CDR3 reads CASSTSGGGYGYTF. The CDR3 region has the DNA TGTGCCAGCAGCACATCGGGGGGTGGCTATGGCTACACCTTC.